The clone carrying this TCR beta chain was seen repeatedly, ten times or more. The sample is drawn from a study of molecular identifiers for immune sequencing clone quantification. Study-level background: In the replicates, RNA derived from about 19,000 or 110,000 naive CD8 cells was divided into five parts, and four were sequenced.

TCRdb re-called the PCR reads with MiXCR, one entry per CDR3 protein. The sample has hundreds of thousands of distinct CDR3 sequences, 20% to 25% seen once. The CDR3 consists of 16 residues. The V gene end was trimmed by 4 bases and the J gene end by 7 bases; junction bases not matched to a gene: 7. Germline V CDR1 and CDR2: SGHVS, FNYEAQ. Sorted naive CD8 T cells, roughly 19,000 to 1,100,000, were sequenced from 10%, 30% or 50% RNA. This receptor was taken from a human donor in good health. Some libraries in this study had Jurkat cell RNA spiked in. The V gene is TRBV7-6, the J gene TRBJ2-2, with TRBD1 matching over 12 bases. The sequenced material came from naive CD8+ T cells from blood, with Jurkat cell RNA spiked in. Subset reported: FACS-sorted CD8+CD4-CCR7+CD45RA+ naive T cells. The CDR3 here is CASSSWDRGLGGELFF. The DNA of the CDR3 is TGTGCCAGCAGCTCCTGGGACAGGGGGCTTGGCGGGGAGCTGTTTTTT. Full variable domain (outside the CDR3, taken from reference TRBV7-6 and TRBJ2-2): GAGVSQSPRYKVTKRGQDVALRCDPISGHVSLYWYRQALGQGPEFLTYFNYEAQQDKSGLPNDRFSAERPEGSISTLTIQRTEQRDSAMYRCASSSWDRGLGGELFFGEGSRLTVL.